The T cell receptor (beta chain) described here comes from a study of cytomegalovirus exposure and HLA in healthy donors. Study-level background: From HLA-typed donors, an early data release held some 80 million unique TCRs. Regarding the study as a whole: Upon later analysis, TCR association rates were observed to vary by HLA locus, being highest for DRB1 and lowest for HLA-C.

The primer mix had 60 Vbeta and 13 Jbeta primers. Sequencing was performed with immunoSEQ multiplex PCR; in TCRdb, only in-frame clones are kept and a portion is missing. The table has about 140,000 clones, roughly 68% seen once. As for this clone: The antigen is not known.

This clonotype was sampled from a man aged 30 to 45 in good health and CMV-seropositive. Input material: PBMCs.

In DNA, the CDR3 is TGTGCCATCGGAGCGGATCCTACCTACAATGAGCAGTTCTTC. It codes for CAIGADPTYNEQFF. This chain links TRBV10-3 with TRBJ2-1; TRBD2 is a possible D gene (5 bases). This CDR3 region has 14 residues. Germline V gives CDR1 ENHRY, CDR2 SYGVKD. V dropped 8 bases and J dropped 2 bases, with 13 bases sitting between them.